These 24 T cell receptor beta chains were all obtained from the same sample, sequenced in a study of brain T cells in children with intractable seizures. Time point here: blood from clinic visit 5 months post-surgery; TSC patient then seizure free. Sequenced by immunoSEQ multiplex PCR; TCRdb stores in-frame clones only, minus some. The data show hundreds of thousands of clones, nearly 95% seen once. The starting material was peripheral blood, obtained approximately 5 months after surgery. The receptors were gathered from a boy in the first two years of life with tuberous sclerosis and intractable seizures.

V is TRBV20-1 and J is TRBJ1-3; D not certain. The CDR3 sequence is 10 residues long. V was cut by 5 bases and J by 8 bases, with 7 bases left in between. CDR1 DFQATT and CDR2 SNEGSKA come from the germline V gene (reference sequence). The CDR3 DNA reads as TGCAGTGCTGGGGTAGACACCATATATTTT. Translation gives CSAGVDTIYF.

This sequence joins TRBV3-1 (or the pseudogene TRBV3-2) and TRBJ2-7; either TRBD1 or TRBD2 may fit D (5 bases each). Germline CDR1 LGHDT, CDR2 YNNKEL (reference sequence). This CDR3 has 15 amino acids. The V end was cut by 2 bases, the J end by 6 bases, with 17 bases between. DNA for the CDR3: TGTGCCAGCAGCCAACAGACCGGGACCGGGTCCGAGCAGTACTTC. As protein: CASSQQTGTGSEQYF.

The rearrangement links TRBV16 to TRBJ1-5; no clear D gene. CDR3 length equals 17 residues. Germline V lookup: CDR1 KGHSY, CDR2 FQNENV. V shed 1 base and J shed 4 bases, with 17 bases lying between them. As DNA, the CDR3 is TGTGCCAGCAGCCAATTTCGTGGCGGCAGCGTAAATCAGCCCCAGCATTTT. Protein: CASSQFRGGSVNQPQHF.

The rearrangement links TRBV4-1 to TRBJ2-7; D is perhaps TRBD1 (6 bases). Trimming removed 0 bases from V and 2 bases from J, with 11 bases in between. CDR3 length equals 15 residues. CDR1 is MGHRA, CDR2 YSYEKL, per germline. CDR3 residues: CASSQEGTLTYEQYF. CDR3 bases: TGCGCCAGCAGCCAAGAAGGGACATTGACCTACGAGCAGTACTTC.

The chain links TRBV29-1 to TRBJ1-2; 7 nucleotides align to TRBD1. CDR3 length: 11 residues. Looked up from germline, CDR1 is SQVTM and CDR2 is ANQGSEA. V shed 4 bases, J shed 7 bases, and the junction held 3 bases outside the gene matches. This CDR3 is CSVGWDSGYTF. As DNA, the CDR3 is TGCAGCGTTGGTTGGGACAGTGGCTACACCTTC.

J is TRBJ1-2 and V is TRBV20-1; D is unresolved. Germline V CDR1 and CDR2: DFQATT, SNEGSKA (reference sequence). The CDR3 totals 11 residues. V was cut by 6 bases and J by 8 bases, with 13 bases left in between. The CDR3 region is CSAFGPPGYTF. CDR3 bases: TGCAGTGCATTCGGCCCTCCAGGCTACACCTTC.

This chain uses TRBV5-4 with TRBJ2-7, with 7 positions matching TRBD2. Germline V gene data show CDR1 as SGHNT and CDR2 as YYREEE (reference sequence). The CDR3 spans 16 residues. J lost 5 bases, V lost 0 bases, and 11 bases had no gene match. CDR3: CASSLGPGGGINEQYF. The CDR3, as DNA: TGTGCCAGCAGCTTGGGTCCGGGCGGGGGTATTAACGAGCAGTACTTC.

DNA for the CDR3: TGTGCCAGCAGCCGAGCGTTGACAGGGAGTAATTCACCCCTCCACTTT. It is translated as CASSRALTGSNSPLHF. The rearrangement links TRBV14 to TRBJ1-6; 7 bases match TRBD1. CDR1 and CDR2 from the germline V gene are SGHDN and FVKESK. Germline trimming cut 4 bases from V and 6 bases from J; bases unmatched to any gene: 9. The CDR3 is 16 residues long. The full variable domain, completed using reference TRBV14 and TRBJ1-6, is EAGVTQFPSHSVIEKGQTVTLRCDPISGHDNLYWYRRVMGKEIKFLLHFVKESKQDESGMPNNRFLAERTGGTYSTLKVQPAELEDSGVYFCASSRALTGSNSPLHFGNGTRLTVT.

CDR3 coding DNA: TGTGCCAGCAGCTTGGTTCAGCCGGCTAACTATGGCTACACCTTC. Amino acid sequence: CASSLVQPANYGYTF. The chain joins TRBV5-8 to TRBJ1-2; D is unclear. V lost 0 bases and J 0 bases, leaving 9 bases between the germline ends. The CDR3 consists of 15 residues. Germline V gene lookup returns CDR1 SGHTS and CDR2 YDEGEE.

This chain's CDR3 is CASSFQDKVNTEAFF. The CDR3 nucleotides are TGTGCCAGCAGTTTCCAGGACAAAGTGAACACTGAAGCTTTCTTT. This chain uses TRBV28 with TRBJ1-1; D perhaps matches TRBD1 (5 bases). The CDR3 covers 15 residues. Deletions cut 3 bases from V and 0 bases from J, with 11 bases between. CDR1 MDHEN and CDR2 SYDVKM come from the germline V gene.

This chain links TRBV5-8 with TRBJ2-3; 11 nucleotides line up with TRBD1. The junction had 6 bases not matched to a gene; V was cut back by 4 bases and J by 5 bases. This CDR3 is built from 15 residues. Germline V gene data show CDR1 as SGHTS and CDR2 as YDEGEE. CDR3 in amino acids: CASSEKDRGLDTQYF. The CDR3 DNA sequence: TGTGCCAGCAGCGAAAAGGACAGGGGGCTAGATACGCAGTATTTT.

This clone was counted only a few times. This chain joins TRBV3-1 (or the pseudogene TRBV3-2) and TRBJ2-7, with 7 bases identical to TRBD1. Germline CDR1 reads LGHDT; CDR2 reads YNNKEL (reference sequence). V dropped 4 bases and J dropped 6; count of bases not matched to a gene: 9. CDR3 size: 14 residues. This CDR3 is CASSPRRGQGEQYF. CDR3 coding DNA: TGTGCCAGCAGCCCCCGAAGGGGGCAAGGCGAGCAGTACTTC.

This clone was detected only once. The chain couples TRBV5-1 to TRBJ1-2; D not resolved. The V gene's germline CDR1 is SGHRS and CDR2 YFSETQ. There are 17 residues in the CDR3. The V gene lost 4 bases and the J gene lost 0 bases, with 19 bases spanning the gap. DNA of the CDR3: TGCGCCAGCAGCCCTGTCCGTGGCGGACGATCTAACTATGGCTACACCTTC. Translated: CASSPVRGGRSNYGYTF.

The genes are TRBV6-5 and TRBJ2-7; tentative D call: TRBD2 (6 bases). V lost 2 bases and J 2 bases, leaving 10 bases between the germline ends. This CDR3 has 14 amino acids. CDR1 and CDR2 (germline): MNHEY, SVGAGI. The CDR3 DNA reads as TGTGCCAGCAGTTACCCCGGGAGACCCTACGAGCAGTACTTC. This gives the protein CASSYPGRPYEQYF.

Worth noting for this clone: Germline is not matched at one junction end, which may reflect a read error. The J gene is TRBJ1-6, the V gene TRBV30; TRBD1 might be the D (5 bases). CDR1 GTSNPN and CDR2 SVGIG come from the germline V gene (reference sequence). The CDR3 has 14 residues. The CDR3 nucleotides are TGTGCCTGGGGTGTCGGGGCGAGTTCTTCACCCCTCCACTTT. Its translation is CAWGVGASSSPLHF.

The chain has TRBV7-9 and TRBJ2-5, with D perhaps matching TRBD1 (6 bases). The V end lost 3 bases, the J end lost 3 bases, and 8 bases lay between the germline ends. Looked up from germline, CDR1 is SEHNR and CDR2 is FQNEAQ (reference sequence). CDR3 length: 13 residues. DNA of the CDR3: TGTGCCAGCAGCTTCGGGACAAAAGAGACCCAGTACTTC. This codes for CASSFGTKETQYF.

The chain recombines TRBV25-1 with TRBJ1-2, with D uncertain. CDR1 is MGHDK and CDR2 is SYGVNS in the germline V gene. V was trimmed by 6 bases and J by 7 bases, leaving 15 bases between them. This CDR3 comprises 13 residues. This CDR3 reads CASRGGPRSGYTF. The CDR3 DNA reads TGTGCCAGCAGAGGAGGTCCACGTAGTGGCTACACCTTC.

This clone has just a few counts. The chain carries TRBV6-5 and TRBJ2-7; D is ambiguous. The CDR3 sequence is 12 residues long. V was trimmed by 4 bases and J by 2 bases, leaving 6 bases between them. The V gene's germline CDR1 is MNHEY and CDR2 SVGAGI. CDR3 in amino acids: CASSSPTYEQYF. The CDR3 coding sequence is TGTGCCAGCAGTTCTCCCACCTACGAGCAGTACTTC.

The chain is built from TRBV5-4 and TRBJ2-1; D might be TRBD1 or TRBD2, each matching 5 bases. Germline values: CDR1 SGHNT, CDR2 YYREEE (reference sequence). The CDR3 totals 15 residues. The V gene lost 6 bases and the J gene lost 7 bases, with 20 bases spanning the gap. The CDR3 nucleotides read TGTGCCAGCATCGCTGGGGGATCAGACACTAATGAGCAGTTCTTC. Encoded protein: CASIAGGSDTNEQFF. Supplemented by reference TRBV5-4 and TRBJ2-1, the full variable domain reads ETGVTQSPTHLIKTRGQQVTLRCSSQSGHNTVSWYQQALGQGPQFIFQYYREEENGRGNFPPRFSGLQFPNYSSELNVNALELDDSALYLCASIAGGSDTNEQFFGPGTRLTVL.

This rearrangement joins TRBV7-3 to TRBJ1-1; TRBD1 matches at 12 bases. The germline V gene encodes CDR1 SGHTA and CDR2 FQGTGA. With V trimmed by 1 base and J by 10 bases, 7 bases remained unmatched. The CDR3 totals 15 residues. CDR3 in DNA: TGTGCCAGCAGCTTAAATCACGGGACAGGGGGCGTAGCTTTCTTT. It translates to CASSLNHGTGGVAFF.

The rearrangement joins TRBV29-1 to TRBJ1-3; 12 positions agree with TRBD1. The CDR3 is made up of 17 amino acids. With 4 bases clipped from V and 0 bases from J, the junction kept 7 bases outside the gene matches. Germline-derived CDR1 and CDR2 are SQVTM and ANQGSEA. CDR3 DNA sequence: TGCAGCGTTGTGGGGACAGGGGGCGCCGGCTCTGGAAACACCATATATTTT. Residues: CSVVGTGGAGSGNTIYF.

The J gene is TRBJ2-2, the V gene TRBV4-2; no definite D call. The CDR3 totals 16 residues. Germline values: CDR1 LGHNA, CDR2 YNFKEQ. V shed 1 base and J shed 2 bases, with 11 bases lying between them. CDR3 loop: CASSQGSSLNTGELFF. DNA for the CDR3: TGTGCCAGCAGCCAAGGAAGTTCCTTAAACACCGGGGAGCTGTTTTTT.

Written as DNA, the CDR3 is TGTGCCAGCAGCCAAGTGTCTCAACGACAGGGAGCTTGGCAGCCCCAGCATTTT. The encoded protein is CASSQVSQRQGAWQPQHF. This sequence joins TRBV4-2 and TRBJ1-5; 7 nucleotides align to TRBD1. The CDR3 is made up of 18 amino acids. CDR1 is LGHNA and CDR2 is YNFKEQ in the germline V gene. V dropped 1 base and J dropped 7; count of bases not matched to a gene: 16.

The V gene is TRBV28, the J gene TRBJ1-5; D may be TRBD1 (6 bases). V lost 2 bases to trimming and J lost 2 bases, with 25 bases between them. Germline V gene lookup returns CDR1 MDHEN and CDR2 SYDVKM. This CDR3 contains 20 residues. The CDR3 reads CASSLDRPWGTPGRNQPQHF. The CDR3 DNA is TGTGCCAGCAGTTTAGATCGACCTTGGGGGACACCGGGGCGCAATCAGCCCCAGCATTTT.